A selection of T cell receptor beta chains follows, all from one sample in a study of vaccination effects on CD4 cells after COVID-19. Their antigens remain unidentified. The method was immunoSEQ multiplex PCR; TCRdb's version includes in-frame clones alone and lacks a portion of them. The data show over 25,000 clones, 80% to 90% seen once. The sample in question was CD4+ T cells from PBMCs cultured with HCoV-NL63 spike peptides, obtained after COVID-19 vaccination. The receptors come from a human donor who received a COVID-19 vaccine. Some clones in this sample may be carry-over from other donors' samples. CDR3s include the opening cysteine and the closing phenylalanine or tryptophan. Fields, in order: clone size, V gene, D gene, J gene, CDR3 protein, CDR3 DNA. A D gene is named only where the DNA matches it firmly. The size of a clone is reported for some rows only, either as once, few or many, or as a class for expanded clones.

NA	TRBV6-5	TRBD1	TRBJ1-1	CASSMKTGGNTEAFF	TGTGCCAGCAGTATGAAGACAGGGGGGAACACTGAAGCTTTCTTT
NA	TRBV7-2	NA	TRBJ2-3	CASSLGLEIYTQYF	TGTGCCAGCAGCTTAGGCCTAGAGATCTATACGCAGTATTTT
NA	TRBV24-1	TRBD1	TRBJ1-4	CATSVGYRGPYNEKLFF	TGTGCCACCAGTGTGGGGTACAGGGGTCCTTATAATGAAAAACTGTTTTTT
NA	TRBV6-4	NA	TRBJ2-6	CASSDSRRSGANVLTF	TGTGCCAGCAGTGACTCTAGGCGCTCTGGGGCCAACGTCCTGACTTTC
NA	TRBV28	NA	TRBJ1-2	CASTTGPLNYGYTF	TGTGCCAGCACCACAGGGCCCCTTAACTATGGCTACACCTTC
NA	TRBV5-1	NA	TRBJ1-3	CASEPDGRSGNTIYF	TGCGCCAGCGAACCGGACGGCCGCTCTGGAAACACCATATATTTT
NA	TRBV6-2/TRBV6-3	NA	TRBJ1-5	CASSSGSSNQPQHF	TGTGCCAGCAGTTCCGGGAGTAGCAATCAGCCCCAGCATTTT
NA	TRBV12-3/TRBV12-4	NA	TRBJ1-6	CASKGNNNSPLHF	TGTGCCAGCAAGGGGAACAATAATTCACCCCTCCACTTT
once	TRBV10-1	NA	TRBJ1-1	CASNERGLGTEAFF	TGCGCCAGCAATGAAAGGGGACTGGGCACTGAAGCTTTCTTT
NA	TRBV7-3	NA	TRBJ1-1	CASSLRGNTEAFF	TGTGCCAGCAGCTTAAGGGGGAACACTGAAGCTTTCTTT
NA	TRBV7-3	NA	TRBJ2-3	CASSPAGDTQYF	TGTGCCAGCAGTCCGGCTGGGGATACGCAGTATTTT
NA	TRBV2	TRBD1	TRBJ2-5	CASSVDRGLAETQYF	TGTGCCAGCAGTGTTGACAGGGGGCTGGCAGAGACCCAGTACTTC
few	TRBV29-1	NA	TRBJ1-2	CSVTLQANYGYTF	TGCAGCGTTACGCTTCAGGCGAACTATGGCTACACCTTC